These T cell receptor beta chains were read from a single sample in a study of cytomegalovirus exposure and HLA in healthy donors. Method: immunoSEQ multiplex PCR; TCRdb's copy keeps in-frame clones and lacks some. Its table records under 75,000 clones. The specimen was PBMCs. Source of these receptors: a female donor in good health and CMV-seropositive. CDR3s include the opening cysteine and the closing phenylalanine or tryptophan. The D gene is left open where the match is weak.

d_call: TRBD2; v_call: TRBV18; j_call: TRBJ2-1; cdr3_nt: TGTGCCAGCTCACCAGAGGCAGCGGGAGTCCCAGGTGAGCAGTTCTTC; cdr3_aa: CASSPEAAGVPGEQFF
d_call: TRBD1; v_call: TRBV28; j_call: TRBJ1-5; cdr3_nt: TGTGCCAGCAATGACAGGGAAAGCAATCAGCCCCAGCATTTT; cdr3_aa: CASNDRESNQPQHF
d_call: TRBD2; v_call: TRBV5-1; j_call: TRBJ2-2; cdr3_nt: TGCGCCAGCAGCCCTCGGGTAGCGGGGGGGCCCGAAACCGGGGAGCTGTTTTTT; cdr3_aa: CASSPRVAGGPETGELFF
d_call: TRBD2; v_call: TRBV5-1; j_call: TRBJ2-3; cdr3_nt: TGCGCCAGCAGCTTGGATGGCGGGGGAGTAGCAGATACGCAGTATTTT; cdr3_aa: CASSLDGGGVADTQYF
d_call: NA; v_call: TRBV19; j_call: TRBJ1-1; cdr3_nt: TGTGCCAGTATTGGACAGCTCTACCGGAACACTGAAGCTTTCTTT; cdr3_aa: CASIGQLYRNTEAFF
d_call: NA; v_call: TRBV30; j_call: TRBJ2-7; cdr3_nt: TGTGCCGGACGGACAGACTCCTACGAGCAGTACTTC; cdr3_aa: CAGRTDSYEQYF
d_call: NA; v_call: TRBV15; j_call: TRBJ2-6; cdr3_nt: TGTGCCACCAGCAGAGAAAGGGGCGACCTCGAAAGCTCTGGGGCCAACGTCCTGACTTTC; cdr3_aa: CATSRERGDLESSGANVLTF
d_call: NA; v_call: TRBV5-4; j_call: TRBJ2-3; cdr3_nt: TGTGCCAGCGCCCCTTCTAGCGTTAGCACAGATACGCAGTATTTT; cdr3_aa: CASAPSSVSTDTQYF
d_call: TRBD1; v_call: TRBV5-4; j_call: TRBJ2-1; cdr3_nt: TGTGCCAGCAGCTACGGACAGGGGGAGCAGTTCTTC; cdr3_aa: CASSYGQGEQFF
d_call: NA; v_call: TRBV28; j_call: TRBJ1-1; cdr3_nt: TGTGCCAGCAGCGCAACAGGGTACACTGAAGCTTTCTTT; cdr3_aa: CASSATGYTEAFF
d_call: NA; v_call: TRBV5-1; j_call: TRBJ2-5; cdr3_nt: TGCGCCAGCAGCCTAGACAGGCGCCAAGAGACCCAGTACTTC; cdr3_aa: CASSLDRRQETQYF
d_call: TRBD1; v_call: TRBV7-9; j_call: TRBJ2-7; cdr3_nt: TGTGCCAGCAGCTTGAGACAGGGGGGGTTCGACGAGCAGTACTTC; cdr3_aa: CASSLRQGGFDEQYF
d_call: NA; v_call: TRBV6-5; j_call: TRBJ2-3; cdr3_nt: TGTGCCAGCAGTAGTCCAGGCACAGATACGCAGTATTTT; cdr3_aa: CASSSPGTDTQYF
d_call: NA; v_call: TRBV6-6; j_call: TRBJ1-5; cdr3_nt: TGTGCCAGCAGTAAACAGGGAATTAGCAATCAGCCCCAGCATTTT; cdr3_aa: CASSKQGISNQPQHF
d_call: NA; v_call: TRBV5-1; j_call: TRBJ1-1; cdr3_nt: TGCGCCAGCAGCTGGGGTTCGGGGTCGAACACTGAAGCTTTCTTT; cdr3_aa: CASSWGSGSNTEAFF
d_call: NA; v_call: TRBV14; j_call: TRBJ1-1; cdr3_nt: TGTGCCAGCAGCCACGGGACACTCCACACTGAAGCTTTCTTT; cdr3_aa: CASSHGTLHTEAFF
d_call: NA; v_call: TRBV5-1; j_call: TRBJ1-2; cdr3_nt: TGCGCCAGCAGCTTGTATGCCTCAACGGCTAACTATGGCTACACCTTC; cdr3_aa: CASSLYASTANYGYTF
d_call: TRBD1; v_call: TRBV5-1; j_call: TRBJ2-7; cdr3_nt: TGCGCCAGCAGCTTCGGGACAGGGAGGGCCCACGAGCAGTACTTC; cdr3_aa: CASSFGTGRAHEQYF
d_call: NA; v_call: TRBV30; j_call: TRBJ1-1; cdr3_nt: TGTGCCTGGAGTCTAGGAGGGACGGTCACTGAAGCTTTCTTT; cdr3_aa: CAWSLGGTVTEAFF
d_call: NA; v_call: TRBV4-2; j_call: TRBJ1-4; cdr3_nt: TGTGCCAGCAGCCAAGATGTGGGGCAGTCTAATGAAAAACTGTTTTTT; cdr3_aa: CASSQDVGQSNEKLFF
d_call: NA; v_call: TRBV7-9; j_call: TRBJ1-1; cdr3_nt: TGTGCCAGCAGCTTAAAGAGAGAGGACACTGAAGCTTTCTTT; cdr3_aa: CASSLKREDTEAFF
d_call: TRBD1; v_call: TRBV9; j_call: TRBJ1-1; cdr3_nt: TGTGCCAGCAGCGCGAGACAGGGCAGCCCCATGAACACTGAAGCTTTCTTT; cdr3_aa: CASSARQGSPMNTEAFF
d_call: NA; v_call: TRBV30; j_call: TRBJ1-2; cdr3_nt: TGTGCCTGGAGCGCATTAGTACGGGATGGCTACACCTTC; cdr3_aa: CAWSALVRDGYTF
d_call: NA; v_call: TRBV23-1; j_call: TRBJ1-6; cdr3_nt: TGCGCCAGACTCACCTCGGTATATTCCGGGAATTCACCCCTCCACTTT; cdr3_aa: CARLTSVYSGNSPLHF
d_call: TRBD1; v_call: TRBV28; j_call: TRBJ2-3; cdr3_nt: TGTGCCAGCAGTCCGCCGGACAGGGGGAGAACAGATACGCAGTATTTT; cdr3_aa: CASSPPDRGRTDTQYF